This T cell receptor beta chain came from a study of shared clonotypes between healthy human individuals. As for the study in general: The study used three CD4 naive, three CD4 memory, two CD8 naive and one CD8 memory plate per donor.

CD45RO-negative cells were positively selected for CCR7, leaving out terminally differentiated effector memory CD45RA+ cells. It was around 220 ng DNA, 33,000 or so T cell genomes, that sorted-subset replicate PCRs used. In the original workflow: Owing to the provision of junction-only sequences devoid of quality scores by immunoSEQ, filtering differed. Measured with immunoSEQ multiplex PCR; TCRdb has only the in-frame clones, and not every one. The V and J calls and the clone size are those of that table, but D and trimming were determined from the DNA. The top ten hold less than 0.25% of the sample, which has 800,000 to 950,000 clones, 96% seen once. The V gene's germline CDR1 is SEHNR and CDR2 FQNEAQ (reference sequence). Trimming removed 2 bases from V and 2 bases from J, with 16 bases in between. The CDR3 loop spans 16 amino acids.

This TCR came from a man younger than 40 in good health. Sequencing was carried out using naive CD8+ T cells sorted from blood. J is TRBJ2-7 and V is TRBV7-9; a possible D gene is TRBD2 (5 bases). The chain's CDR3 is CASSLIGVRETYEQYF. The CDR3 region has the DNA TGTGCCAGCAGCTTAATAGGCGTTCGGGAAACCTACGAGCAGTACTTC.